Listed below are T cell receptor beta chains from one sample, sequenced in a study of cytomegalovirus exposure and HLA in healthy donors. Clones were sequenced by immunoSEQ multiplex PCR, and TCRdb holds only the in-frame ones, with some missing. This sample has around 97,000 clones, with around 66% found just once. The specimen was PBMCs. Source of these receptors: a woman aged 45-65 years in good health and CMV-seronegative. The CDR3 runs from the conserved cysteine through the conserved F or W. The D gene is left open where the match is weak.

D gene	J gene	V gene	CDR3 protein
.	TRBJ1-4	TRBV2	CASTGQQLPNEKLFF
.	TRBJ2-2	TRBV15	CATSRDGEAGELFF
TRBD1	TRBJ2-7	TRBV6-5	CASSYTGQGGEQYF
.	TRBJ2-5	TRBV16	CASSQLFGQAQETQYF
TRBD2	TRBJ2-1	TRBV27	CASSGTRSDNEQFF
TRBD2	TRBJ2-1	TRBV7-2	CASSLGLAGGHNEQFF
TRBD1	TRBJ2-5	TRBV25-1	CASSESGTGVETQYF
.	TRBJ2-7	TRBV6-5	CASSTGFRSSYEQYF
.	TRBJ2-2	TRBV5-1	CASSDRGGSGELFF
.	TRBJ2-6	TRBV28	CASSPPGTGANVLTF
.	TRBJ2-5	TRBV10-3	CAISDSVRGETQYF
.	TRBJ1-2	TRBV7-9	CASSLDQGIYYGYTF
TRBD2	TRBJ2-7	TRBV15	CATSSWPSGGSYEQYF
TRBD1	TRBJ2-7	TRBV28	CASRRQGVGEQYF
TRBD2	TRBJ2-1	TRBV27	CASSLSPWTSGSFNEQFF
.	TRBJ1-2	TRBV5-1	CASSLGPSTANYGYTF
TRBD1	TRBJ2-7	TRBV7-2	CASSRGQGAYEQYF
.	TRBJ1-2	TRBV27	CASSFLPLGGPYGYTF
TRBD2	TRBJ2-5	TRBV2	CASSDSGGTQETQYF
.	TRBJ2-7	TRBV27	CASSPSLNEQYF
TRBD2	TRBJ2-3	TRBV2	CASSDPGGVTDTQYF
.	TRBJ1-6	TRBV30	CAWSRASASPLHF
.	TRBJ2-5	TRBV14	CASSQVADTGTQYF
TRBD1	TRBJ2-2	TRBV11-3	CASSSLQGVTGELFF
.	TRBJ2-3	TRBV7-2	CASSLAQEGTQYF
TRBD1	TRBJ1-5	TRBV5-6	CASPTGDRRDQPQHF
TRBD1	TRBJ1-1	TRBV30	CAWKQGAPEAFF
.	TRBJ1-5	TRBV18	CASSPQRLGRGNQPQHF
TRBD1	TRBJ1-6	TRBV7-8	CASSARDRSRNSPLHF
.	TRBJ1-1	TRBV6-5	CASRTTSEAFF
.	TRBJ1-6	TRBV5-4	CASRTGWTDGSPLHF
.	TRBJ2-3	TRBV7-7	CASSSGRAGPDTQYF
TRBD1	TRBJ1-3	TRBV19	CASRPPDRLGDTIYF
TRBD1	TRBJ2-6	TRBV5-1	CASSLGGQVLSLGANVLTF
TRBD1	TRBJ2-2	TRBV19	CASSTQGASTGELFF
TRBD1	TRBJ2-4	TRBV6-5	CASTLRGTGGHQYF
.	TRBJ1-5	TRBV2	CASSVVQGNQPQHF
.	TRBJ1-6	TRBV19	CASNSEATYSPLHF
TRBD1	TRBJ2-5	TRBV9	CASSGQGTVYQETQYF
.	TRBJ2-7	TRBV7-2	CASSLEAQASYEQYF
.	TRBJ1-1	TRBV18	CASSPGSGQEAFF
TRBD1	TRBJ1-5	TRBV5-6	CASSLGGQTRNQPQHF
TRBD1	TRBJ2-1	TRBV5-6	CASSALHGTVRSNEQFF
.	TRBJ2-1	TRBV28	CASSLVQGNNEQFF
TRBD1	TRBJ2-1	TRBV11-3	CASSLAPEGQGPNEQFF
TRBD1	TRBJ1-5	TRBV5-1	CASSADRDGPQHF
TRBD2	TRBJ2-7	TRBV7-9	CASFTGGETYEQYF
.	TRBJ2-7	TRBV2	CASREGGNEQYF
.	TRBJ1-2	TRBV11-2	CASSSAPSDSALYGYTF
.	TRBJ2-2	TRBV29-1	CSVRSQGTGELFF